The 27 T cell receptor beta chains listed next were all sequenced from one sample in a study of blood T cell repertoires in COVID-19. Assay used: immunoSEQ multiplex PCR; TCRdb lists only in-frame clones, some missing. Seen here are 170,000 or so clones, about 87% observed once, and the top ten hold around 0.6%. The sample taken for sequencing was peripheral blood. The receptors shown here come from a man aged 55 to 69 with COVID-19, enrolled during active disease.

The rearrangement uses TRBV28 and TRBJ1-3, with D unclear. Trimming took off 6 bases at V and 0 bases at J, with 12 bases between the two ends. The germline V gene encodes CDR1 MDHEN and CDR2 SYDVKM. CDR3 length: 15 amino acids. The CDR3 loop reads CASRRSGSSGNTIYF. Written as DNA, the CDR3 is TGTGCCAGCAGGAGGTCCGGGAGCTCTGGAAACACCATATATTTT.

The chain is built from TRBV5-1 and TRBJ1-6; perhaps TRBD1 as D (6 bases). This CDR3 contains 15 residues. Germline V gene lookup returns CDR1 SGHRS and CDR2 YFSETQ. Trimming stripped 4 bases from V and 5 bases from J, with 13 bases between. The chain's CDR3 is CASSPGTRNNSPLHF. CDR3 bases: TGCGCCAGCAGCCCCGGGACACGAAATAATTCACCCCTCCACTTT.

The V call is TRBV28, the J call TRBJ2-5; D is possibly TRBD2 (5 bases). Germline loops: CDR1 MDHEN, CDR2 SYDVKM. V lost 4 bases and J 6 bases, leaving 12 bases between the germline ends. CDR3 size: 13 residues. CDR3 sequence reads: CASSSVRRQTQYF. CDR3 DNA: TGTGCCAGCAGTTCGGTCAGGAGGCAGACCCAGTACTTC. The full variable domain, in which reference TRBV28 and TRBJ2-5 provide the parts outside the CDR3, is DVKVTQSSRYLVKRTGEKVFLECVQDMDHENMFWYRQDPGLGLRLIYFSYDVKMKEKGDIPEGYSVSREKKERFSLILESASTNQTSMYLCASSSVRRQTQYFGPGTRLLVL.

This chain connects TRBV5-4 to TRBJ2-4; 10 bases match TRBD1. Unmatched junction bases numbered 10, after V lost 4 bases and J lost 0 bases. The length of the CDR3 is 18 residues. Germline lookup yields CDR1 SGHNT and CDR2 YYREEE (reference sequence). CDR3 region: CASSLTGQGTIAKNIQYF. The CDR3 DNA follows: TGTGCCAGCAGCCTAACGGGACAGGGGACGATAGCCAAAAACATTCAGTACTTC. The variable domain in full, completed from reference TRBV5-4 and TRBJ2-4, reads ETGVTQSPTHLIKTRGQQVTLRCSSQSGHNTVSWYQQALGQGPQFIFQYYREEENGRGNFPPRFSGLQFPNYSSELNVNALELDDSALYLCASSLTGQGTIAKNIQYFGAGTRLSVL.

The chain recombines TRBV6-1 with TRBJ2-1, with 8 bases fitting TRBD2. V was clipped by 4 bases and J by 4 bases; unmatched bases: 12. The CDR3 loop spans 17 amino acids. CDR1 is MNHNS, CDR2 SASEGT, per germline. CDR3 amino acids: CASSGLAGTSFYNEQFF. As DNA, the CDR3 is TGTGCCAGCAGTGGTTTGGCGGGGACTAGTTTTTACAATGAGCAGTTCTTC.

This clone was counted only a few times. The chain is built from TRBV3-1 (or the pseudogene TRBV3-2) and TRBJ1-3; D not certain. The CDR3 is made up of 15 amino acids. Looked up from germline, CDR1 is LGHDT and CDR2 is YNNKEL (reference sequence). Between the trimmed V and J ends, which lost 1 base and 0 bases, there was a span of 7 bases. CDR3 sequence: CASSQVGGSGNTIYF. CDR3 nucleotides: TGTGCCAGCAGCCAAGTTGGCGGCTCTGGAAACACCATATATTTT.

About this clone: An end of the junction differs from the germline gene, which may be a read error. This chain links TRBV6-5 with TRBJ2-2; 8 bases fit TRBD2. This CDR3 is 15 amino acids long. Germline CDR1 is MNHEY and CDR2 is SVGAGI. The CDR3 DNA reads TGTGCCAGCAGTAACTCGGGGGGGTCTAACGGGGAGCTGTTTTTT. Residues: CASSNSGGSNGELFF.

The genes are TRBV15 and TRBJ1-4; 8 nucleotides match TRBD1. The CDR3 is 15 amino acids. The J segment lost 8 bases and the V segment lost 1 base, leaving 6 bases of the junction unmatched. Germline V gene sequence: CDR1 LNHNV, CDR2 YYDKDF (reference sequence). CDR3 sequence reads: CATSRAGTGREKLFF. The CDR3 bases are TGTGCCACCAGCAGAGCCGGGACAGGACGCGAAAAACTGTTTTTT. Full variable domain (missing parts from reference TRBV15 and TRBJ1-4): DAMVIQNPRYQVTQFGKPVTLSCSQTLNHNVMYWYQQKSSQAPKLLFHYYDKDFNNEADTPDNFQSRRPNTSFCFLDIRSPGLGDTAMYLCATSRAGTGREKLFFGSGTQLSVL.

This clone appeared a few times. The chain has TRBV3-1 (or the pseudogene TRBV3-2) and TRBJ2-1, with TRBD2 matching over 7 bases. The CDR3 has 15 amino acids. The trim removed 3 bases at V and 3 bases at J, leaving 5 bases unmatched. CDR1 and CDR2 from the germline V gene are LGHDT and YNNKEL (reference sequence). CDR3 residues: CASSHRTRDYNEQFF. DNA of the CDR3: TGTGCCAGCAGCCATCGGACTAGGGACTACAATGAGCAGTTCTTC.

The chain employs TRBV7-8 and TRBJ1-5, with D possibly matching TRBD1 (6 bases). The CDR3 is 15 residues long. Trimming shortened V by 3 bases and J by 0 bases, and 9 bases separated the two germline ends. The germline V gene has CDR1 SGHVS and CDR2 FQNEAQ. The DNA for the CDR3 is TGTGCCAGCAGCTTGGACAGCTATAGCAATCAGCCCCAGCATTTT. It is translated as CASSLDSYSNQPQHF.

This sequence joins TRBV19 and TRBJ1-1; perhaps TRBD1 as D (6 bases). Trimming pared 10 bases from V and 4 bases from J, leaving 19 bases between. CDR1 and CDR2 from the germline V gene are LNHDA and SQIVND (reference sequence). CDR3 length: 14 amino acids. The CDR3 loop reads CATKSGGGGTEAFF. In DNA, the CDR3 is TGTGCCACCAAGTCTGGGGGGGGCGGCACTGAAGCTTTCTTT.

This clone was seen more than once but under ten times. Here the CDR3 reads CASSGQFTGEVAVGYTF. CDR3 DNA sequence: TGTGCCAGCAGCGGTCAATTTACAGGGGAAGTTGCGGTGGGCTACACCTTC. The genes are TRBV7-8 and TRBJ1-2; 7 bases are a match to TRBD1. V gave up 5 bases and J gave up 8 bases; unmatched junction bases: 20. CDR1 is SGHVS, CDR2 FQNEAQ, per germline. The CDR3 length is 17 residues.

The rearrangement uses TRBV11-2 and TRBJ2-1; TRBD1 matches 8 bases. V was pared by 5 bases and J by 3 bases, with 12 bases of the junction left unmatched. The CDR3 totals 17 residues. The germline V gene has CDR1 SGHAT and CDR2 FQNNGV. CDR3 nucleotide sequence: TGTGCCAGCAGCCCCCTCTCGGGGACAGGCCTCTACAATGAGCAGTTCTTC. Residues: CASSPLSGTGLYNEQFF.

The V call is TRBV24-1, the J call TRBJ2-3; TRBD2 might be the D (6 bases). V lost 9 bases, J lost 7 bases, and 16 bases lay in between. Germline V gene data show CDR1 as KGHDR and CDR2 as SFDVKD. The CDR3 loop spans 13 amino acids. CDR3 bases: TGTGCCACCGGGGTCCCGGGGGTATATACGCAGTATTTT. Its protein is CATGVPGVYTQYF.

Worth noting for this clone: Being one base from a much bigger clone, this may be a read error. The chain combines TRBV27 with TRBJ2-7; TRBD1 matches 10 bases. Germline CDR1 and CDR2: MNHEY and SMNVEV (reference sequence). The CDR3 is made up of 14 amino acids. J lost 1 base, V lost 3 bases, and 0 bases had no gene match. The CDR3: CASSLGQGSYEQYF. CDR3 in DNA: TGTGCCAGCAGTTTGGGACAGGGGTCCTACGAGCAGTACTTC.

The genes are TRBV5-1 and TRBJ2-7; 9 bases are a match to TRBD1. J lost 7 bases, V lost 4 bases, and 15 bases had no gene match. Germline-derived CDR1 and CDR2 are SGHRS and YFSETQ. There are 16 residues in the CDR3. The CDR3 DNA reads TGCGCCAGCAGCCGGAGCGGACAGGGGCCACCCAATGAGCAGTACTTC. Its translation: CASSRSGQGPPNEQYF. Full variable domain (outside the CDR3, taken from reference TRBV5-1 and TRBJ2-7): KAGVTQTPRYLIKTRGQQVTLSCSPISGHRSVSWYQQTPGQGLQFLFEYFSETQRNKGNFPGRFSGRQFSNSRSEMNVSTLELGDSALYLCASSRSGQGPPNEQYFGPGTRLTVT.

V usage is TRBV5-6 and J usage is TRBJ2-1; TRBD2 aligns across 13 bases. The trim removed 4 bases at V and 6 bases at J, leaving 10 bases unmatched. CDR3 size: 17 residues. Germline-derived CDR1 and CDR2 are SGHDT and YYEEEE. CDR3 DNA sequence: TGTGCCAGCAGCAAAGGACTAGCGGGAGTTTCGGGCAATGAGCAGTTCTTC. Translated: CASSKGLAGVSGNEQFF.

This clone was detected only once. The rearrangement joins TRBV2 to TRBJ1-2, with unresolved D. The V gene's germline CDR1 is SNHLY and CDR2 FYNNEI. V was cut by 6 bases and J by 4 bases, with 9 bases left in between. This CDR3 is built from 12 residues. The CDR3 sequence: CASSADIYGYTF. The CDR3 region has the DNA TGTGCCAGCAGCGCTGACATCTATGGCTACACCTTC.

The gene calls are TRBV27 and TRBJ2-3, with 13 bases matching TRBD2. V was clipped by 2 bases and J by 1 base; unmatched bases: 6. From germline, CDR1 is MNHEY and CDR2 SMNVEV (reference sequence). CDR3 size: 18 residues. The CDR3 sequence: CASSLTRLAGGGTDTQYF. The CDR3 DNA is TGTGCCAGCAGTTTAACCCGACTAGCGGGAGGCGGCACAGATACGCAGTATTTT.

This rearrangement joins TRBV13 to TRBJ1-1, with D maybe TRBD1 (6 bases). CDR1 and CDR2 (germline): PRHDT, FYEKMQ (reference sequence). With 6 bases removed from V and 0 bases from J, the gap between germline ends came to 11 bases. The CDR3 has 14 amino acids. CDR3 region: CASRRGQLNTEAFF. The CDR3, as DNA: TGTGCCAGCAGGAGAGGACAGTTGAACACTGAAGCTTTCTTT.

The V call is TRBV2, the J call TRBJ2-2; TRBD2 matches 12 bases. The V segment lost 6 bases and the J segment 6 bases; nucleotides outside the gene matches: 5. CDR1 and CDR2 (germline): SNHLY, FYNNEI. CDR3 size: 15 residues. CDR3 amino acids: CASSGTSGLSGELFF. The CDR3 DNA follows: TGTGCCAGCAGCGGGACTAGCGGGCTTTCCGGGGAGCTGTTTTTT.

The J gene is TRBJ2-3, the V gene TRBV24-1; 8 bases match TRBD2. V was clipped by 4 bases and J by 0 bases; unmatched bases: 2. Germline CDR1 KGHDR, CDR2 SFDVKD. The CDR3 contains 15 residues. The CDR3 region has the DNA TGTGCCACCAGTGACGCGGGGGGTAGCACAGATACGCAGTATTTT. The encoded protein is CATSDAGGSTDTQYF.

The rearrangement joins TRBV6-2 or TRBV6-3 to TRBJ2-7, with D possibly matching TRBD1 (6 bases). Deletions cut 5 bases from V and 4 bases from J, with 27 bases between. The CDR3 is made up of 18 amino acids. CDR1 and CDR2 from the germline V gene are MNHEY and SVGEGT. CDR3 sequence: CASSPNDISGQLDYEQYF. CDR3 DNA sequence: TGTGCCAGCAGTCCGAACGACATATCCGGACAGCTAGATTACGAGCAGTACTTC.

The chain carries TRBV9 and TRBJ2-7; 7 bases match TRBD1. V lost 0 bases to trimming and J lost 8 bases; unmatched junction nucleotides: 2. Germline CDR1 is SGDLS and CDR2 is YYNGEE. The CDR3 has 12 amino acids. The CDR3 DNA is TGTGCCAGCAGCGTAGGGGACAGCAAGCAGTACTTC. The encoded protein is CASSVGDSKQYF.

This chain uses TRBV18 with TRBJ2-7; D is uncertain. Trimming took 2 bases from V and 4 from J, leaving 15 bases between them. Germline loops: CDR1 KGHSH, CDR2 LQKENI. CDR3 length: 15 residues. CDR3: CASSPSPSRQYEQYF. The CDR3 region has the DNA TGTGCCAGCTCACCAAGCCCCTCCAGGCAATACGAGCAGTACTTC.

The V call is TRBV7-2, the J call TRBJ1-6; D unresolved. This CDR3 is built from 13 residues. Germline V CDR1 and CDR2: SGHTA, FQGNSA. V lost 3 bases to trimming and J lost 9 bases, with 9 bases between them. DNA for the CDR3: TGTGCCAGCAGCTTCATCGGTATTTCACCCCTCCACTTT. This gives the protein CASSFIGISPLHF.

This rearrangement joins TRBV5-1 to TRBJ1-1; no clear D gene. Trimming shortened V by 0 bases and J by 1 base, and 7 bases separated the two germline ends. The CDR3 totals 14 residues. Germline assignment: CDR1 SGHRS and CDR2 YFSETQ. The CDR3 here is CASSLDSQNTEAFF. CDR3 coding DNA: TGCGCCAGCAGCTTGGACAGTCAGAACACTGAAGCTTTCTTT.